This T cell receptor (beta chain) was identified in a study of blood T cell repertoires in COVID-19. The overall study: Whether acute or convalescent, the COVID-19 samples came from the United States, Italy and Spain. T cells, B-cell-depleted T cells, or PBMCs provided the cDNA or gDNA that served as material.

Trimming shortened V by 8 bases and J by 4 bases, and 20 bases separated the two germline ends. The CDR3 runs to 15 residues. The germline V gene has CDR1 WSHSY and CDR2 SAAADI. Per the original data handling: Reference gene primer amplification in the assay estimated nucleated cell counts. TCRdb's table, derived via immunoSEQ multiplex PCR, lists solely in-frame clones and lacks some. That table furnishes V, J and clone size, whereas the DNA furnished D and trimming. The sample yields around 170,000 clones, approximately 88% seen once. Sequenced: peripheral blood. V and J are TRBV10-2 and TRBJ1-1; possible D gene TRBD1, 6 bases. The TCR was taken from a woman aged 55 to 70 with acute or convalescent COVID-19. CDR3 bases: TGCGCCAGCCTTAAAGGGGACATTTATCTCACTGAAGCTTTCTTT. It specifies CASLKGDIYLTEAFF.